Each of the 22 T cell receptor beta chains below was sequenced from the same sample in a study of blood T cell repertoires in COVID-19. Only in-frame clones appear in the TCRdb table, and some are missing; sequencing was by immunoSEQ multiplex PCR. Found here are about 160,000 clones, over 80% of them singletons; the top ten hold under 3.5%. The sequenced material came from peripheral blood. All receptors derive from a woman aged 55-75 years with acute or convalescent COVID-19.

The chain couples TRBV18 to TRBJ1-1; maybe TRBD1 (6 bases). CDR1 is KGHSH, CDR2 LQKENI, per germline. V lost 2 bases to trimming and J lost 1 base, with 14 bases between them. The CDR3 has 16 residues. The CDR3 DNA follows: TGTGCCAGCTCACCATCCTTAGCAGGGGCGAACACTGAAGCTTTCTTT. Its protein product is CASSPSLAGANTEAFF.

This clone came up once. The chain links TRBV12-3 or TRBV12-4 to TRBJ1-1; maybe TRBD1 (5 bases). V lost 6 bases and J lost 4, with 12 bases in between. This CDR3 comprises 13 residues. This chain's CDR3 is CASSSQVFTEAFF. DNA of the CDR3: TGTGCCAGCAGCTCACAGGTATTCACTGAAGCTTTCTTT.

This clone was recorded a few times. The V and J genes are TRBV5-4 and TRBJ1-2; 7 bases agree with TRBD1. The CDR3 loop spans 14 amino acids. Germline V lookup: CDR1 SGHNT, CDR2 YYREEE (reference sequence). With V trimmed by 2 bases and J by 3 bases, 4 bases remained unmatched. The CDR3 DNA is TGTGCCAGCAGCTTCACAGGGGATTACTATGGCTACACCTTC. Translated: CASSFTGDYYGYTF.

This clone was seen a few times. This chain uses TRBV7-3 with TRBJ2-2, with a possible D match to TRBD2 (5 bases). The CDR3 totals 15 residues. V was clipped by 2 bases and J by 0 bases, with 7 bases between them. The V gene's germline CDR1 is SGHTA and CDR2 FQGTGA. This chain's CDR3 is CASSLGGPNTGELFF. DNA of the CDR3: TGTGCCAGCAGCTTAGGCGGGCCGAACACCGGGGAGCTGTTTTTT.

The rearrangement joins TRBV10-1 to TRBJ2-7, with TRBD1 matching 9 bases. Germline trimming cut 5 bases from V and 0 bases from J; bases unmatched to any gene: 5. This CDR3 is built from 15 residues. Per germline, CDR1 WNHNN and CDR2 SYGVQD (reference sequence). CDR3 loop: CASSSGTGISYEQYF. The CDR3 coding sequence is TGCGCCAGCAGTTCCGGGACAGGGATCTCCTACGAGCAGTACTTC.

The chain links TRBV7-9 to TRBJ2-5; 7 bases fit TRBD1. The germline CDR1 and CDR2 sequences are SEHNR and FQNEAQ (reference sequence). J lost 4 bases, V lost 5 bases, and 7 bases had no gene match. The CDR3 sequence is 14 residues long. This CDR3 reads CASSRQGPGETQYF. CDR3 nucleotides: TGTGCCAGCAGCCGACAGGGCCCTGGAGAGACCCAGTACTTC.

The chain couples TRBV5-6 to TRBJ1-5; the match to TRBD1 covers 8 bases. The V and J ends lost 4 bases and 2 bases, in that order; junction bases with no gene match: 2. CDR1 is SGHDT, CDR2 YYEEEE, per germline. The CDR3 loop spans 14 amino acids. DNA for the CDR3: TGTGCCAGCAGCCAGACAGGGGGCAATCAGCCCCAGCATTTT. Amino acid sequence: CASSQTGGNQPQHF.

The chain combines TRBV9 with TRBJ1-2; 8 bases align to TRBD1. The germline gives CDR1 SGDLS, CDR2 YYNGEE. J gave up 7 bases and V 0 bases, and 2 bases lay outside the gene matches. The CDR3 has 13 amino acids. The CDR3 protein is CASSVGQGTGYTF. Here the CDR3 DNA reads TGTGCCAGCAGCGTAGGACAGGGGACTGGCTACACCTTC.

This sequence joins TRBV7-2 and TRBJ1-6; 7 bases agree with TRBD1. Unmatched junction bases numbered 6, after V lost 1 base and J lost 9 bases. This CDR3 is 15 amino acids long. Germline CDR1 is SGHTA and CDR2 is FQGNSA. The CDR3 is CASSLVGGGGSPLHF. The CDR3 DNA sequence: TGTGCCAGCAGCTTAGTTGGAGGGGGCGGTTCACCCCTCCACTTT.

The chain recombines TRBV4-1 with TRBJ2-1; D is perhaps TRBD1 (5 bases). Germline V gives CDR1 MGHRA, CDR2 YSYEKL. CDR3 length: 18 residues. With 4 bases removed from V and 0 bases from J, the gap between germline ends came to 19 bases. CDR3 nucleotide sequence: TGCGCCAGCAGCCCGGCCGCCCCCGACAGACGCTCCTACAATGAGCAGTTCTTC. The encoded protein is CASSPAAPDRRSYNEQFF.

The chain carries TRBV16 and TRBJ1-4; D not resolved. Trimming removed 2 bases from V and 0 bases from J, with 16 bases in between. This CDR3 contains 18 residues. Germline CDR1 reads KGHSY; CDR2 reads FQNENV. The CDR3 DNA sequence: TGTGCCAGCAGCCAACCCAACGGAGCACTTCCAACTAATGAAAAACTGTTTTTT. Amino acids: CASSQPNGALPTNEKLFF.

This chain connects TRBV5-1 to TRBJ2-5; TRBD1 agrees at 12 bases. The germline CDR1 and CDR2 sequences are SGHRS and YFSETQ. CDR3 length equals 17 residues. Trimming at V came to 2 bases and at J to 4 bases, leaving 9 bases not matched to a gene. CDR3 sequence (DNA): TGCGCCAGCAGCTTAGCCGGGACAGGGGGCATAGGAGAGACCCAGTACTTC. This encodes CASSLAGTGGIGETQYF. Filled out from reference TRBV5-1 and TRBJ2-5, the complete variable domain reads KAGVTQTPRYLIKTRGQQVTLSCSPISGHRSVSWYQQTPGQGLQFLFEYFSETQRNKGNFPGRFSGRQFSNSRSEMNVSTLELGDSALYLCASSLAGTGGIGETQYFGPGTRLLVL.

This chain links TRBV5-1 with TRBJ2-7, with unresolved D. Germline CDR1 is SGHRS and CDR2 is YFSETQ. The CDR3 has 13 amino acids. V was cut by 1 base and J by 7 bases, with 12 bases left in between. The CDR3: CASSLSATREQYF. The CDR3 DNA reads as TGCGCCAGCAGCTTGTCGGCTACCAGGGAGCAGTACTTC.

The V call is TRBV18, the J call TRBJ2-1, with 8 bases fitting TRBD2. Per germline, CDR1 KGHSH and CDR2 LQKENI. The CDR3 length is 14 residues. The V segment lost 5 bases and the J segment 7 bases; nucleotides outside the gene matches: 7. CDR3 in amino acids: CASSTGGIGNEQFF. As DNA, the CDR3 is TGTGCCAGCTCAACGGGAGGGATTGGTAATGAGCAGTTCTTC.

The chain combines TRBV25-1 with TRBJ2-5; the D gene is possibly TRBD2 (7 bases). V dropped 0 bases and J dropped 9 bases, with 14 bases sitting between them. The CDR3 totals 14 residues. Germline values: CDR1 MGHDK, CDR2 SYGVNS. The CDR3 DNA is TGTGCCAGCAGTGAATATGCGGGGGCCCGGGCCCAGTACTTC. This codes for CASSEYAGARAQYF.

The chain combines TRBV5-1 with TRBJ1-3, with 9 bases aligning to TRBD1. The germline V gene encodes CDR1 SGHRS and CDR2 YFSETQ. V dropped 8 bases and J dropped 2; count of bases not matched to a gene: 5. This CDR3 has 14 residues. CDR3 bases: TGCGCCAGTAAGACAGGGGGAACTGGAAACACCATATATTTT. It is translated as CASKTGGTGNTIYF.

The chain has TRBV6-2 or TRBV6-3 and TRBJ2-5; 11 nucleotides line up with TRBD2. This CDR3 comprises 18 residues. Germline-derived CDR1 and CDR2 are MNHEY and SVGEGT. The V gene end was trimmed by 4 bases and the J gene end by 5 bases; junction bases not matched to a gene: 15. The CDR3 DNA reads TGTGCCAGCAGTTTGGATGGGAGGCTAGCGGGGGGACACGAGACCCAGTACTTC. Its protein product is CASSLDGRLAGGHETQYF.

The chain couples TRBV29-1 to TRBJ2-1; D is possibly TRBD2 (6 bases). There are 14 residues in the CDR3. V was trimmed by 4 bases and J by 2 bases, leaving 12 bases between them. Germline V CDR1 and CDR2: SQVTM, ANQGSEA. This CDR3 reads CSVGGDLPYNEQFF. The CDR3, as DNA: TGCAGCGTTGGCGGGGACTTACCCTACAATGAGCAGTTCTTC.

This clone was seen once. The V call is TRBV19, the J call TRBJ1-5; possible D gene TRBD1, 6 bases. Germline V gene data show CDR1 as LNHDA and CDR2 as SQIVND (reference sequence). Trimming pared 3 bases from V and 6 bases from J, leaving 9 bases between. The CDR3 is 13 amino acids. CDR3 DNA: TGTGCCAGTAGTATTGGCAGGGGTCAGCCCCAGCATTTT. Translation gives CASSIGRGQPQHF.

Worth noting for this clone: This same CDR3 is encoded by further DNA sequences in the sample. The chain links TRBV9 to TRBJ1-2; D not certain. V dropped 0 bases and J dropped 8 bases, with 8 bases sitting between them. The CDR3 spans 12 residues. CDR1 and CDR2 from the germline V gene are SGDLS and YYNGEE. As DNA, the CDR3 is TGTGCCAGCAGCGTAGATAGAGAAGGCTACACCTTC. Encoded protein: CASSVDREGYTF.

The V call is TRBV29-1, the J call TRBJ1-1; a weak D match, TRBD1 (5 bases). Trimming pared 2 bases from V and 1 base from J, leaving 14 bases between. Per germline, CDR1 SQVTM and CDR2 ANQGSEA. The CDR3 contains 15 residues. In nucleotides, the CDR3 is TGCAGCGTTGAAATCCGGATGGGGCAGAACACTGAAGCTTTCTTT. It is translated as CSVEIRMGQNTEAFF.

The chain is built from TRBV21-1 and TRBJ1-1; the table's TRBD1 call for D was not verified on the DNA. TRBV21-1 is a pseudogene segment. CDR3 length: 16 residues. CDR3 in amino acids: CASSKDLYRVNTEAFF. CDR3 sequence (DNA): TGTGCCAGCAGCAAAGATTTGTACAGGGTGAACACTGAAGCTTTCTTT.